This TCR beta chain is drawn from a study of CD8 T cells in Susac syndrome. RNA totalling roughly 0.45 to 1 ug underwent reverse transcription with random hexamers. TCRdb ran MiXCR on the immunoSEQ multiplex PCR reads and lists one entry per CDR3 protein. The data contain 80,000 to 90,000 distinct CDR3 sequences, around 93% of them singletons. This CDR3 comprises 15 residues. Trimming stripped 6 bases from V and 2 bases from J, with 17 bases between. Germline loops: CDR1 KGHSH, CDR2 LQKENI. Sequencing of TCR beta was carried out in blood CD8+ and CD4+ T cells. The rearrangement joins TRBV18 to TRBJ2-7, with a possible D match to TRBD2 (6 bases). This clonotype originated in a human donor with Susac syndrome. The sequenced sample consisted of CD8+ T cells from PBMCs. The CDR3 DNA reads TGTGCCAGCTCCAGGGAGGCAGCAGATCCCTACGAGCAGTACTTC. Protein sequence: CASSREAADPYEQYF.